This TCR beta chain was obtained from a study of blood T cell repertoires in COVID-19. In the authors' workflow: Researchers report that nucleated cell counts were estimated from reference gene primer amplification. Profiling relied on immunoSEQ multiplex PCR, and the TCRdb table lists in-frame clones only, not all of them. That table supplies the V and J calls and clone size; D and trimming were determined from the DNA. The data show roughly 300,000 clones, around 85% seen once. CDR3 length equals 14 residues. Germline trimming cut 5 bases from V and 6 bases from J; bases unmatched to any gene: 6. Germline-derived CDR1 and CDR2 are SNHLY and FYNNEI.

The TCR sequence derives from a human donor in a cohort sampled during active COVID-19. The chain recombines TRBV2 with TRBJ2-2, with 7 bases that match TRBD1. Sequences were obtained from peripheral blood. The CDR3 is CASSKNRGPGELFF. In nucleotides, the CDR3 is TGTGCCAGCAGTAAAAACAGGGGCCCCGGGGAGCTGTTTTTT.